This T cell receptor beta chain was sequenced during a study of blood T cell repertoires in COVID-19. Libraries were prepared by immunoSEQ multiplex PCR; TCRdb keeps only in-frame clonotypes and omits some of them. This table has roughly 93,000 clones, roughly 80% appearing once. The TCR sequence derives from a woman aged 80 or over with acute or convalescent COVID-19. Sequencing used peripheral blood.

The CDR3, as DNA: TGTGCCAGCAGCTTAGGGGCTAGCGGGCGATACAATGAGCAGTTCTTC. Translation: CASSLGASGRYNEQFF. V gene TRBV11-2 combines with J gene TRBJ2-1; 8 bases match TRBD2. Germline CDR1 is SGHAT and CDR2 is FQNNGV. The V gene end was trimmed by 1 base and the J gene end by 4 bases; junction bases not matched to a gene: 6. This CDR3 has 16 residues.